What follows describes a single T cell receptor beta chain. Different DNA sequences within this sample yield the same CDR3. Between the trimmed V and J ends, which lost 0 bases and 4 bases, there was a span of 7 bases. From germline, CDR1 is KGHSH and CDR2 LQKENI. The CDR3 is made up of 14 amino acids. This sample is drawn from a study of blood T cell repertoires in COVID-19. Across the study: The samples span acute and convalescent COVID-19 from the United States, Italy and Spain. PBMCs, B-cell-depleted T cells, or T cells provided the cDNA or gDNA that made up the material.

Seattle patient enrollment occurred during active infection, with longitudinal follow-up thereafter. As originally analysed: Estimation of nucleated cell counts relied on the amplification of reference gene primers. The table came from immunoSEQ multiplex PCR; TCRdb's copy has only in-frame clones and leaves some out. The V and J calls and the clone size are those of that table, but D and trimming were determined from the DNA. The table lists more than 200,000 clones, 85% to 90% of them singletons. The receptor was derived from a woman aged 60 to 75 with COVID-19, enrolled during active disease. The genes are TRBV18 and TRBJ1-5; D gene unclear. The sample taken for sequencing was peripheral blood. The CDR3 loop reads CASSPPGGNQPQHF. The CDR3 DNA sequence: TGTGCCAGCTCACCACCAGGAGGGAATCAGCCCCAGCATTTT.